This TCR beta chain stems from a study of cytomegalovirus exposure and HLA in healthy donors. Trimming took off 1 base at V and 7 bases at J, with 15 bases between the two ends. This CDR3 contains 14 residues. Germline-derived CDR1 and CDR2 are SGHNT and YYREEE (reference sequence). The PCR made use of 60 Vbeta and 13 Jbeta primers. Clones were sequenced by immunoSEQ multiplex PCR, and TCRdb holds only the in-frame ones, with some missing. Altogether about 170,000 clones are present, around 80% being singletons, with the ten largest covering about 4.4%. This sequence joins TRBV5-4 and TRBJ2-7; D is possibly TRBD2 (5 bases). Material for sequencing was PBMCs. The TCR sequence derives from a woman in her 50s in good health and CMV-seropositive. The CDR3 loop reads CASSLTSGVGEQYF. CDR3 DNA sequence: TGTGCCAGCAGCTTGACCTCCGGGGTAGGGGAGCAGTACTTC. The entire variable domain, with the rest obtained from reference TRBV5-4 and TRBJ2-7, is as follows: ETGVTQSPTHLIKTRGQQVTLRCSSQSGHNTVSWYQQALGQGPQFIFQYYREEENGRGNFPPRFSGLQFPNYSSELNVNALELDDSALYLCASSLTSGVGEQYFGPGTRLTVT.